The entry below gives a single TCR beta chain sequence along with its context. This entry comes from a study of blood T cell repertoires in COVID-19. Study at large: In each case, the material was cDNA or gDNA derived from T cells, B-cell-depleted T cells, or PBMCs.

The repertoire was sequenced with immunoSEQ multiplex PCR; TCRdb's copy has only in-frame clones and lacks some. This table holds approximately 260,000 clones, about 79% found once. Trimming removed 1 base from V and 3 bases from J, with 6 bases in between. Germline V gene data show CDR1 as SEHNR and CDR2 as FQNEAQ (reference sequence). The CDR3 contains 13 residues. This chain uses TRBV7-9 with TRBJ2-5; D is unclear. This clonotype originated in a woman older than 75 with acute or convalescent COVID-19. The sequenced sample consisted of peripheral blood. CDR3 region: CASSLDTKETQYF. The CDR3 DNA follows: TGTGCCAGCAGCTTAGACACAAAAGAGACCCAGTACTTC.